These 5 T cell receptor beta chains came from one sample sequenced in a study of T-cell memory formation after mild COVID-19. TCRdb called the 5' RACE reads again in MiXCR, with one record for every CDR3 protein. The data contain more than 250,000 distinct CDR3 sequences, around 15% of them seen just once; the ten biggest clones take up around a fifth. The sequencing input was PBMCs or a T cell subset sorted from them (not recorded which). The source of these receptors is a man aged 18 to 29 who had mild COVID-19 (a few samples of this study predate the infection). Cell type and time point are not known.

The chain links TRBV12-3 or TRBV12-4 to TRBJ1-2; D ambiguous. Trimming left V 3 bases short and J 3 bases short, with 5 bases between. The CDR3 is made up of 12 amino acids. The CDR3 sequence: CASSLWDYGYTF. The DNA for the CDR3 is TGTGCCAGCAGTTTGTGGGACTATGGCTACACCTTC.

The rearrangement uses TRBV6-2 or TRBV6-3 and TRBJ2-7, with 9 bases fitting TRBD2. Unmatched junction bases numbered 6, after V lost 2 bases and J lost 4 bases. Looked up from germline, CDR1 is MNHEY and CDR2 is SVGEGT. The CDR3 sequence is 15 residues long. In DNA, the CDR3 is TGTGCCAGCAGTTACAGCGGGGGGCGAAGATACGAGCAGTACTTC. It yields the protein CASSYSGGRRYEQYF.

This sequence joins TRBV9 and TRBJ1-3; 7 nucleotides align to TRBD1. Trimming at V came to 3 bases and at J to 0 bases, leaving 9 bases not matched to a gene. CDR3 size: 17 residues. CDR1 is SGDLS and CDR2 is YYNGEE in the germline V gene. DNA of the CDR3: TGTGCCAGCAGCGCGTCGGGACAGCCGTTCTCTGGAAACACCATATATTTT. Translated: CASSASGQPFSGNTIYF.

This clonotype was counted at least ten times. V gene TRBV30 combines with J gene TRBJ1-1; D not resolved. Germline CDR1 reads GTSNPN; CDR2 reads SVGIG (reference sequence). The CDR3 runs 15 residues. V lost 5 bases, J lost 3 bases, and 19 bases lay in between. This CDR3 is CAWSEDPQRYTEAFF. As DNA, the CDR3 is TGTGCCTGGTCCGAGGACCCCCAGAGGTACACTGAAGCTTTCTTT.

The chain employs TRBV20-1 and TRBJ2-5; D gene uncertain. Trimming stripped 5 bases from V and 3 bases from J, with 4 bases between. This CDR3 is built from 10 residues. From germline, CDR1 is DFQATT and CDR2 SNEGSKA (reference sequence). Written as DNA, the CDR3 is TGCAGTGCTTCAGAAGAGACCCAGTACTTC. This sequence encodes CSASEETQYF.